Sequencing of this T cell receptor (beta chain) was carried out in a study of beta chain features in type 1 diabetes. Study-wide background: All of the samples together had around 110,000,000 sorted cells examined.

Findings and caveats of the study: Junctions at VDJ sites from type 1 diabetes patients had fewer insertions and more deletions.

The investigators reverse transcribed all of the isolated RNA, so they sequenced expressed TCRB transcripts. TCRdb's table, derived via immunoSEQ multiplex PCR, lists solely in-frame clones and lacks some. Of over 300,000 clones listed, under 8.5% are singletons. V gave up 5 bases and J gave up 2 bases, with 15 bases separating them. This CDR3 is 15 amino acids long. Germline V lookup: CDR1 SGHRS, CDR2 YFSETQ. This clone was found a few times. Its cognate antigen is unknown. The TCR was taken from a woman aged 18-30 years in good health. The sequenced sample consisted of central memory CD4+ T cells from blood. The chain joins TRBV5-1 to TRBJ2-3, with D possibly being TRBD1 (6 bases). CDR3: CASRRGGQATDTQYF. CDR3 sequence (DNA): TGCGCCAGCAGGCGAGGGGGACAAGCCACAGATACGCAGTATTTT. Using reference TRBV5-1 and TRBJ2-3 for the parts outside the CDR3, the full variable domain is KAGVTQTPRYLIKTRGQQVTLSCSPISGHRSVSWYQQTPGQGLQFLFEYFSETQRNKGNFPGRFSGRQFSNSRSEMNVSTLELGDSALYLCASRRGGQATDTQYFGPGTRLTVL.